This T cell receptor beta chain was profiled in a study of graft-versus-host responses after intestinal transplantation. Study at large: The recipients all started with anti-thymocyte globulin induction and then took tacrolimus and steroids for 3 to 4 years.

The study's findings and limits: Detected in recipient marrow were GvH clones, some of which were first observed in ileum or blood.

Turning to this clone: No antigen is known for it.

Using immunoSEQ multiplex PCR, the repertoire was profiled, and TCRdb retains in-frame clones only, with some absent. The table lists some 70,000 clones, 80% to 95% of them singletons. This CDR3 is built from 11 residues. Germline V CDR1 and CDR2: DFQATT, SNEGSKA (reference sequence). Trimming removed 6 bases from V and 1 base from J, with 6 bases in between. The sequences come from bone marrow, collected approximately 740 days after intestinal transplantation. The V and J genes are TRBV20-1 and TRBJ1-1; no reliable D call. The origin of this receptor is a human patient who received an intestinal transplant, so some T cells may come from the graft donor. The CDR3, as DNA: TGCAGTGCCACACAGAACACTGAAGCTTTCTTT. Its protein product is CSATQNTEAFF.